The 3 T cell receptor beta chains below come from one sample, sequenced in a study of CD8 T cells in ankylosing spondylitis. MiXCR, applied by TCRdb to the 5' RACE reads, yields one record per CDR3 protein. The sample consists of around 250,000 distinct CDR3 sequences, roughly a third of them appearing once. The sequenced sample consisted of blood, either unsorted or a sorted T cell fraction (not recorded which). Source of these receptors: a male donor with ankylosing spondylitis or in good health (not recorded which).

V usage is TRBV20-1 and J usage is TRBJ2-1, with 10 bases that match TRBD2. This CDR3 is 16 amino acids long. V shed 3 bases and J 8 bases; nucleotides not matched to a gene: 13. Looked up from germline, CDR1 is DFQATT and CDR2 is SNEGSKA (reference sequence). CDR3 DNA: TGCAGTGCTAGTAATAGCGGGGGGCCTGGGATAGATGAGCAGTTCTTC. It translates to CSASNSGGPGIDEQFF.

The CDR3 sequence: CASSEGFKTSGVKETQYF. The CDR3 bases are TGTGCCAGCAGTGAGGGGTTTAAGACTAGCGGGGTTAAAGAGACCCAGTACTTC. This chain links TRBV6-4 with TRBJ2-5; 11 nucleotides align to TRBD2. After removal of 3 bases from V and 3 bases from J, the junction contained 12 bases not matched to a gene. The CDR3 is made up of 18 amino acids. Germline lookup yields CDR1 MRHNA and CDR2 SNTAGT.

The CDR3 DNA reads as TGCAGTGTCAGCGGGGGTGACACAGATACGCAGTATTTT. It specifies CSVSGGDTDTQYF. The chain is built from TRBV20-1 and TRBJ2-3; 8 nucleotides line up with TRBD2. Germline CDR1 reads DFQATT; CDR2 reads SNEGSKA (reference sequence). Trimming at V came to 7 bases and at J to 2 bases, leaving 5 bases not matched to a gene. There are 13 residues in the CDR3.